A selection of T cell receptor beta chains follows, all from one sample in a study of OX40 agonist ivuxolimab in advanced cancers. TCRdb's table, derived via immunoSEQ multiplex PCR, lists solely in-frame clones and lacks some. Counted here are fewer than 60,000 clones, 85% occurring once; the ten biggest clones make up roughly 20%. Here the sequenced sample was CD4+ or CD8+ T cells sorted from blood, taken in a trial of the OX40 agonist ivuxolimab. The receptor source for this set is an adult with an advanced solid tumor such as melanoma, head and neck, liver or kidney cancer. Each CDR3 is given without its conserved first and last residue. Fields, in order: clone size, V gene, J gene, CDR3 length, CDR3 protein. The listing skips clone size in some rows; elsewhere it reads once, few, many or a size class.

-	TRBV28	TRBJ1-1	11	ASSLGGGPEAF
-	TRBV15	TRBJ2-3	14	ATSSSNRGSTDTQY
-	TRBV18	TRBJ1-1	17	ASSLFPRDRGAENTEAF
-	TRBV6-5	TRBJ2-1	10	ASSYSVDEQF
-	TRBV10-1	TRBJ2-3	12	ASSETGTEDTQY
-	TRBV2	TRBJ1-2	13	ASSEVSGSPYGYT
-	TRBV27	TRBJ2-2	13	ASGRTGTNTGELF
-	TRBV5-4	TRBJ1-6	16	ASSSPDDKSSYNSPLH
-	TRBV6-5	TRBJ2-5	14	ASSYAGQQYQETQY
-	TRBV28	TRBJ2-5	12	ASSNPGGGETQY
-	TRBV5-8	TRBJ1-6	14	ASSFRRSSYNSPLH
-	TRBV5-1	TRBJ2-7	9	ASRDSYEQY
-	TRBV19	TRBJ2-1	12	ASSLQGPIYEQF
-	TRBV11-2	TRBJ2-5	9	ASATGAFMD
-	TRBV5-4	TRBJ2-4	12	ASSGGQGGQGQY
-	TRBV27	TRBJ1-5	12	ASSFGQSNQPQH
-	TRBV27	TRBJ1-1	12	ASSLSVGLRGAF
-	TRBV29-1	TRBJ2-2	11	SGSGSHTGELF
-	TRBV11-2	TRBJ1-1	13	ASSLDGTVNTEAF
medium-sized	TRBV27	TRBJ1-5	10	SSSGGDQPQH
once	TRBV28	TRBJ2-1	9	ASSNRAEQF
-	TRBV6-1	TRBJ2-7	13	ASSEWGQGSYEQY
-	TRBV27	TRBJ2-7	13	ASSRTGGRVYEQY
-	TRBV9	TRBJ2-3	14	ASSSGGTSISNTQY
-	TRBV6-8	TRBJ2-3	12	ASSYDGGTDTQY
-	TRBV2	TRBJ2-2	14	ASVMGWQGLTGELF
-	TRBV28	TRBJ1-1	11	ATETGLDTEAF
-	TRBV25-1	TRBJ1-1	10	ASSARKDEAF
few	TRBV18	TRBJ1-2	12	ASSPIGTGAGYT
once	TRBV11-2	TRBJ1-5	11	ASALGARQPQH
-	TRBV28	TRBJ1-3	12	ASSPLESGNTIY
few	TRBV5-4	TRBJ1-4	12	ASSLEGDNEKLF
-	TRBV6-1	TRBJ2-5	12	ASSDHAYQETQY
-	TRBV19	TRBJ1-2	14	ASSIDWDRANYGYT
once	TRBV6-1	TRBJ2-1	14	ASSESGTGGNNEQF
-	TRBV7-6	TRBJ2-3	15	ASSLSGLAGSTDTQY
-	TRBV15	TRBJ1-1	13	ATSRDRGRGTEAF
-	TRBV7-2	TRBJ1-1	13	ASSLERGQDTEAF
-	TRBV5-6	TRBJ1-1	10	ASSSGDTEAF